The clone carrying this T cell receptor beta chain has a handful of counts. Its antigen is not identified. Trimming removed 1 base from V and 4 bases from J, with 9 bases in between. Germline V gives CDR1 KGHSH, CDR2 LQKENI. The CDR3 is 14 residues long. The record originates from a study of T-cell reconstitution after alpha-beta-depleted transplantation in children. Study-wide results and limits: A year had passed since transplant, and T-cell counts and diversity by then came mostly from newly produced T cells. In some patients, recipient T cells and intrathymic progenitors surviving conditioning explained high day-60 diversity.

Preparation of the TCRbeta library was carried out with unique molecular identifiers. TCRdb itself ran the PCR reads through MiXCR, one entry per CDR3 protein. The sample carries around 700,000 distinct CDR3 sequences, around 13% recorded once. The chain employs TRBV18 and TRBJ2-3; D ambiguous. The specimen was PBMCs, collected before TCRalphabeta/CD19-depleted stem cell transplant. The origin of this receptor is a girl aged 2-10 years with congenital amegakaryocytic thrombocytopenia, due to receive a stem cell transplant. The CDR3 DNA is TGTGCCAGCTCACCACAAGGCGTTGCAGATACGCAGTATTTT. The encoded protein is CASSPQGVADTQYF.